Listed below are T cell receptor beta chains from one sample, sequenced in a study of cytomegalovirus exposure and HLA in healthy donors. Assay: immunoSEQ multiplex PCR; the TCRdb copy retains only in-frame clones and omits some. The table shows hundreds of thousands of clones, with under 80% occurring only once. Input material: PBMCs. These receptors were obtained from a female donor in good health and CMV-seronegative. Both conserved end residues are part of each CDR3. D genes are given only for firm matches. Clone size is stated in some rows and not others, as once, few, many or a class when expanded.

-	-	TRBJ2-5	TRBV11-2	TGTGCCAGCACTCCGGGTGGAGGTTTGGGAGAGACCCAGTACTTC	CASTPGGGLGETQYF
-	-	TRBJ2-3	TRBV7-9	TGTGCCAGCAGCTTGAGGGTTAGCACAGATACGCAGTATTTT	CASSLRVSTDTQYF
-	-	TRBJ1-3	TRBV14	TGTGCCAGCAGCCAAGATGGCAACTCTGGAAACACCATATATTTT	CASSQDGNSGNTIYF
-	TRBD1	TRBJ2-4	TRBV9	TGTGCCAGCAGCTCGACAGGGACCAAAAACATTCAGTACTTC	CASSSTGTKNIQYF
-	-	TRBJ2-1	TRBV30	TGTGCCTGGATCGGGGGAGCGTCCAGCGACAATGAGCAGTTCTTC	CAWIGGASSDNEQFF
-	TRBD2	TRBJ2-7	TRBV27	TGTGCCAGCAGTCCCCACGGGACTAGCGGGAGTCGCGAGCAGTACTTC	CASSPHGTSGSREQYF
-	TRBD1	TRBJ1-1	TRBV9	TGTGCCAGCAGCGTAGCTCCCAGAGGACAGGGGGCGCTTTGGTCTGAAGCTTTCTTT	CASSVAPRGQGALWSEAFF
few	TRBD1	TRBJ1-1	TRBV5-5	TGTGCCAGCAGTCCCGACAGGGGCACTGAAGCTTTCTTT	CASSPDRGTEAFF
-	-	TRBJ1-5	TRBV27	TGTGCCAGCAGTCCAAGCGGTCCAGTATTTGGGGGGATCAATCAGCCCCAGCATTTT	CASSPSGPVFGGINQPQHF
-	-	TRBJ2-1	TRBV5-1	TGCGCCAGCAGGGTAGACTCGGTGGCCGGTGAGCAGTTCTTC	CASRVDSVAGEQFF
-	TRBD1	TRBJ2-3	TRBV30	TGTGCCTGGAGCCAAGCCGGACAGGGGAGCGATACGCAGTATTTT	CAWSQAGQGSDTQYF
few	TRBD2	TRBJ2-1	TRBV6-5	TGTGCCAGCAGTTACTCGAGCGGGAGGTTGAACAATGAGCAGTTCTTC	CASSYSSGRLNNEQFF
-	-	TRBJ1-2	TRBV5-4	TGTGCCAGCAGCTTGGCGGGACAAGCCTCCTATGGCTACACCTTC	CASSLAGQASYGYTF
-	TRBD2	TRBJ2-2	TRBV6-5	TGTGCCAGCAGCCGACTAGCGGGTTTGCCCGGGGAGCTGTTTTTT	CASSRLAGLPGELFF
-	-	TRBJ2-2	TRBV11-3	TGTGCCAGCAGCCCCCTCGGCGGGGAGCTGTTTTTT	CASSPLGGELFF
-	-	TRBJ1-3	TRBV7-9	TGTTCCAGCAGCCCCGCAGGCTCTGGAAACACCATATATTTT	CSSSPAGSGNTIYF
-	TRBD2	TRBJ2-7	TRBV9	TGTGCCAGCAGCGTAGATCCGACTAGCGGAAGCTACGAGCAGTACTTC	CASSVDPTSGSYEQYF
-	TRBD1	TRBJ2-7	TRBV18	TGTGCCAGCACCTACGGGACAGGGTCCGACGAGCAGTACTTC	CASTYGTGSDEQYF
few	-	TRBJ2-5	TRBV7-2	TGTGCCAGCAGCTTACCTCGAGGCAGGGATGAGACCCAGTACTTC	CASSLPRGRDETQYF
-	TRBD2	TRBJ2-1	TRBV27	TGTGCCAGCAGTTTAGGGGGCTTAGGACTAGCGGAATACAATGAGCAGTTCTTC	CASSLGGLGLAEYNEQFF
-	TRBD2	TRBJ2-5	TRBV6-5	TGTGCCAGCAACGGACTAGCGCGGGAGACCCAGTACTTC	CASNGLARETQYF
few	TRBD2	TRBJ2-1	TRBV25-1	TGTGCCAGCAGTGAAGGGGGAGGGCGGGAGGGGTACGATGAGCAGTTCTTC	CASSEGGGREGYDEQFF
-	-	TRBJ2-1	TRBV11-2	TGTGCCAGCAGCTTCAGCGGAGGGTACAATGAGCAGTTCTTC	CASSFSGGYNEQFF
-	-	TRBJ2-7	TRBV12-5	TGTGCGCAAGCGGGACAAACCCCTTCCTACGAGCAGTACTTC	CAQAGQTPSYEQYF
-	-	TRBJ1-5	TRBV20-1	TGCAGTGTTATACCGGGACAGCATTTT	CSVIPGQHF
-	-	TRBJ2-7	TRBV7-9	TGTTCCAGCAGCTTGCAGGGGTCCTACGAGCAGTACTTC	CSSSLQGSYEQYF
-	-	TRBJ2-1	TRBV9	TGTGCCAGCAGCGTAGTGAGTAGCGGTAATGAGCAGTTCTTC	CASSVVSSGNEQFF
-	-	TRBJ2-1	TRBV7-9	TGTTCCAGCAGCTTAATGCCAGGGATGACCTCAATCAATGAGCAGTTCTTC	CSSSLMPGMTSINEQFF
-	TRBD2	TRBJ2-2	TRBV25-1	TGTGCCAGCAAAGGTAGCGGGATGAACACCGGGGAGCTGTTTTTT	CASKGSGMNTGELFF
-	TRBD2	TRBJ2-4	TRBV10-1	TGCGCCAGCAGCGAAATGGGACTAGCGGAAAACATTCAGTACTTC	CASSEMGLAENIQYF
-	TRBD2	TRBJ2-7	TRBV4-1	TGCGCCAGCAGCCTAAGAACGGGAGGGCAAGACGAGCAGTACTTC	CASSLRTGGQDEQYF
few	-	TRBJ1-4	TRBV5-6	TGTGCCAGCAGCTTGGGATACCGGAGTTGGATGGAAAATGAAAAACTGTTTTTT	CASSLGYRSWMENEKLFF
few	TRBD2	TRBJ2-5	TRBV4-1	TGCGCCAGCAGCCCCTGGGGTAGCGGGACCCAAGAGACCCAGTACTTC	CASSPWGSGTQETQYF
-	TRBD1	TRBJ2-3	TRBV7-9	TGTGCCAGCAGCAATGGACAGGGGGCTCCCGATACGCAGTATTTT	CASSNGQGAPDTQYF
-	TRBD1	TRBJ1-1	TRBV18	TGTGCCAGCTCGGCCGGGACAGGGGCGAACACTGAAGCTTTCTTT	CASSAGTGANTEAFF
few	TRBD2	TRBJ2-5	TRBV7-2	TGTGCCAGCAGCCCACTAGCGGGAGGAAAGACCCAGTACTTC	CASSPLAGGKTQYF
-	-	TRBJ2-5	TRBV2	TGTGCCAGCAGTGTTCTGGAGCAGGGGACCCAGTACTTC	CASSVLEQGTQYF
-	TRBD2	TRBJ2-7	TRBV19	TGTGCCAGTAGTTTGAGCGGGACCCTCTCCTACGAGCAGTACTTC	CASSLSGTLSYEQYF
few	TRBD1	TRBJ1-6	TRBV5-4	TGTGCCAGCAGCCAACACCAGGGGGATAATTCACCCCTCCACTTT	CASSQHQGDNSPLHF
few	TRBD2	TRBJ2-7	TRBV6-5	TGTGCCAGCAGTTACCTCAAGGCGGGAGTCTACGAGCAGTACTTC	CASSYLKAGVYEQYF
-	TRBD2	TRBJ2-2	TRBV9	TGTGCCAGCAGCCCCCGGCTAGCGGGAGTCACCGGGGAGCTGTTTTTT	CASSPRLAGVTGELFF
-	-	TRBJ1-1	TRBV9	TGTGCCAGCAGCGTCCACAGGGCCCAGAACACTGAAGCTTTCTTT	CASSVHRAQNTEAFF
few	TRBD1	TRBJ2-1	TRBV28	TGTGCCAGCAGACGGGGACAGGGGGCCTACAATGAGCAGTTCTTC	CASRRGQGAYNEQFF
once	TRBD1	TRBJ1-5	TRBV27	TGTGCCAGCAGGGGACAGGCGGGGAGCAATCAGCCCCAGCATTTT	CASRGQAGSNQPQHF
-	TRBD1	TRBJ2-5	TRBV25-1	TGTGCCAGCAGTGCATTCGCCGGGACAGGGAAAGGGGAGACCCAGTACTTC	CASSAFAGTGKGETQYF
-	-	TRBJ2-1	TRBV10-1	TGCGCCAGCAGTGAGTCCCGCGGCAACTCCTACAATGAGCAGTTCTTC	CASSESRGNSYNEQFF
-	-	TRBJ2-4	TRBV10-2	TGCGCCAGCAATGGCGGAGAAAACATTCAGTACTTC	CASNGGENIQYF
-	-	TRBJ2-7	TRBV23-1	TGCGCCAGCAGTCACCCCTTACGGGAGATTTACGAGCAGTACTTC	CASSHPLREIYEQYF
once	-	TRBJ1-5	TRBV5-3	TGTGCCAGAAGCTACCGATTGGGCGGGGGTGGCAGGGAAGGATATAGCAATCAGCCCCAGCATTTT	CARSYRLGGGGREGYSNQPQHF
-	-	TRBJ1-1	TRBV30	TGTGCCTGGAGTGTATCAGGGCTGAACACTGAAGCTTTCTTT	CAWSVSGLNTEAFF
-	-	TRBJ1-1	TRBV5-1	TGCGCCAGCAGTCAACAGTCTATGAACACTGAAGCTTTCTTT	CASSQQSMNTEAFF
-	TRBD2	TRBJ2-1	TRBV7-6	TGTGCCAGCAGCCCTCTGTTCGGGAGGGCCGGTAATGAGCAGTTCTTC	CASSPLFGRAGNEQFF
-	TRBD2	TRBJ2-7	TRBV18	TGTGCCAGCTCACCAGGGAGGGGCAGCTCCTCCTACGAGCAGTACTTC	CASSPGRGSSSYEQYF
-	-	TRBJ2-3	TRBV5-4	TGTGCCACTTCGATGGGTCCGGGAAAGGGCACAGATACGCAGTATTTT	CATSMGPGKGTDTQYF
-	TRBD1	TRBJ2-1	TRBV7-9	TGTGCCAGCAGCACCGGGACAGGGGCCTGGAATGAGCAGTTCTTC	CASSTGTGAWNEQFF
-	-	TRBJ2-5	TRBV6-1	TGTGCCAGCAGTGAAGGGCCAACAGCCTTCCAAGAGACCCAGTACTTC	CASSEGPTAFQETQYF
-	-	TRBJ2-2	TRBV10-3	TGTGCCATCAGTGCGGAAAGGGAGAAGCTGTTTTTT	CAISAEREKLFF
-	-	TRBJ2-3	TRBV11-3	TGTGCCAGCAGCTTAGGGATAGCTCGAACTAGCACAGATACGCAGTATTTT	CASSLGIARTSTDTQYF
once	TRBD2	TRBJ2-1	TRBV7-6	TGTGCCAGCAGCTTATCCTTGTCTCGACTAGCGTCCTCCTACAATGAGCAGTTCTTC	CASSLSLSRLASSYNEQFF